Below, 13 T cell receptor beta chains from the same sample are listed, as sequenced in a study of CD8+ T cells in alopecia areata. It was cDNA, reverse transcribed from extracted RNA, that served as the sequencing template. Profiling relied on immunoSEQ multiplex PCR, and the TCRdb table lists in-frame clones only, not all of them. Of approximately 150,000 clones in the sample, around 87% are singletons; the top ten hold roughly 15%. Sequences were derived from CD8+ T cells sorted from blood, sampled at week 0. These receptors were obtained from a human donor with alopecia areata.

This chain connects TRBV5-1 to TRBJ1-1; D ambiguous. Trimming shortened V by 5 bases and J by 1 base, and 3 bases separated the two germline ends. The CDR3 is 11 amino acids. Per germline, CDR1 SGHRS and CDR2 YFSETQ. Written as DNA, the CDR3 is TGCGCCAGCAGGGAGAACACTGAAGCTTTCTTT. Amino acid sequence: CASRENTEAFF.

V and J are TRBV19 and TRBJ1-1; TRBD1 matches 7 bases. V dropped 5 bases and J dropped 0; count of bases not matched to a gene: 6. The CDR3 has 15 residues. Germline CDR1 is LNHDA and CDR2 is SQIVND (reference sequence). In DNA, the CDR3 is TGTGCCAGTAGTGCCGGGGACAGCCTGAACACTGAAGCTTTCTTT. Its protein is CASSAGDSLNTEAFF. The whole variable domain, filled in from reference TRBV19 and TRBJ1-1, reads DGGITQSPKYLFRKEGQNVTLSCEQNLNHDAMYWYRQDPGQGLRLIYYSQIVNDFQKGDIAEGYSVSREKKESFPLTVTSAQKNPTAFYLCASSAGDSLNTEAFFGQGTRLTVV.

This rearrangement joins TRBV7-9 to TRBJ2-1; 7 positions agree with TRBD1. J gave up 10 bases and V 1 base, and 1 base lay outside the gene matches. Per the germline V gene, CDR1 is SEHNR and CDR2 is FQNEAQ (reference sequence). There are 12 residues in the CDR3. The CDR3 sequence: CASSLEGGEQFF. The CDR3 DNA sequence: TGTGCCAGCAGCTTAGAAGGGGGCGAGCAGTTCTTC.

The V call is TRBV29-1, the J call TRBJ2-3, with TRBD2 matching 9 bases. Germline V lookup: CDR1 SQVTM, CDR2 ANQGSEA. This CDR3 is 15 amino acids long. V was clipped by 4 bases and J by 2 bases; unmatched bases: 7. The CDR3 nucleotides are TGCAGCGTTGCCCTAGCGGGACGGTACACAGATACGCAGTATTTT. Protein sequence: CSVALAGRYTDTQYF.

The chain is built from TRBV14 and TRBJ2-4; no definite D call. Trimming pared 0 bases from V and 6 bases from J, leaving 6 bases between. The CDR3 sequence is 13 residues long. Germline lookup yields CDR1 SGHDN and CDR2 FVKESK. The CDR3 region is CASSQESGNIQYF. For the CDR3, the DNA is TGTGCCAGCAGCCAAGAATCAGGAAACATTCAGTACTTC.

In DNA form, the CDR3 reads TGCAGCGTTGTTGAGACTGAAGCTTTCTTT. It translates to CSVVETEAFF. The V call is TRBV29-1, the J call TRBJ1-1, with D hard to call. Trimming took off 4 bases at V and 5 bases at J, with 5 bases between the two ends. The CDR3 is 10 residues long. Germline V gene sequence: CDR1 SQVTM, CDR2 ANQGSEA. Drawing the rest from reference TRBV29-1 and TRBJ1-1, the complete variable domain is SAVISQKPSRDICQRGTSLTIQCQVDSQVTMMFWYRQQPGQSLTLIATANQGSEATYESGFVIDKFPISRPNLTFSTLTVSNMSPEDSSIYLCSVVETEAFFGQGTRLTVV.

The CDR3 DNA follows: TGTGCCAGCAGCTCTCCTATACTAGCGGGAGCAGATACGCAGTATTTT. Amino acids: CASSSPILAGADTQYF. This chain uses TRBV7-9 with TRBJ2-3; 11 bases align to TRBD2. The CDR3 has 16 residues. Germline trimming cut 4 bases from V and 4 bases from J; bases unmatched to any gene: 7. From germline, CDR1 is SEHNR and CDR2 FQNEAQ (reference sequence).

CDR3 DNA: TGTGCCAGCAGCTTAACGGAGGGCTCCTACGAGCAGTACTTC. Amino acid sequence: CASSLTEGSYEQYF. The chain links TRBV7-3 to TRBJ2-7; a possible D gene is TRBD2 (6 bases). The V end was cut by 0 bases, the J end by 0 bases, with 6 bases between. Germline V gene sequence: CDR1 SGHTA, CDR2 FQGTGA. This CDR3 spans 14 amino acids.

This clone has a single count. The rearrangement uses TRBV7-9 and TRBJ2-5, with 7 nucleotides matching TRBD2. This CDR3 spans 17 amino acids. J was trimmed by 4 bases and V by 4 bases; bases with no gene match: 15. Germline V gene lookup returns CDR1 SEHNR and CDR2 FQNEAQ (reference sequence). The CDR3 coding sequence is TGTGCCAGCAGCTCCATCGGGGGGAGGGCCAACCTAGAGACCCAGTACTTC. Translated, it gives CASSSIGGRANLETQYF.

This chain uses TRBV29-1 with TRBJ2-3; tentative D call: TRBD1 (5 bases). This CDR3 has 15 amino acids. Germline CDR1 and CDR2: SQVTM and ANQGSEA. The ends were cut back, 1 base at V and 2 bases at J, with 13 bases in the middle. The CDR3, as DNA: TGCAGCGTTGAAGTAAGGGGATCCCCCACAGATACGCAGTATTTT. Translation gives CSVEVRGSPTDTQYF.

This chain links TRBV29-1 with TRBJ2-1, with D perhaps given as TRBD1 or TRBD2 (5 bases each). The germline V gene encodes CDR1 SQVTM and CDR2 ANQGSEA. The CDR3 consists of 14 residues. V was cut by 3 bases and J by 8 bases, with 17 bases left in between. The CDR3 region has the DNA TGCAGCGTTGATATGGACGGTCTGGGGGATGAGCAGTTCTTC. Protein product: CSVDMDGLGDEQFF.

The chain has TRBV7-6 and TRBJ2-2; TRBD2 matches at 15 bases. The CDR3 is made up of 18 amino acids. V lost 4 bases, J lost 0 bases, and 3 bases stayed unmatched. Germline V CDR1 and CDR2: SGHVS, FNYEAQ. CDR3 DNA: TGTGCCAGCAGCTCGGGACTAGCGGGGGGTCCGAACACCGGGGAGCTGTTTTTT. Residues: CASSSGLAGGPNTGELFF.

This clone has only a few counts. This chain joins TRBV27 and TRBJ2-7; D call uncertain. Looked up from germline, CDR1 is MNHEY and CDR2 is SMNVEV (reference sequence). Trimming pared 7 bases from V and 6 bases from J, leaving 13 bases between. The CDR3 is 12 amino acids. The CDR3 sequence: CASKGLVTEQYF. CDR3 nucleotides: TGTGCCAGCAAAGGATTAGTTACCGAGCAGTACTTC.